Below, 2 T cell receptor beta chains from the same sample are listed, as sequenced in a study of T cells in Graves' hyperthyroidism and ophthalmopathy. RNA transcripts yielded amplified TCR beta CDR3 regions. With the HTBI primer set, the TCR CDR3 went through a first round of RT-PCR. MiXCR was run by TCRdb on the multiplex PCR reads, yielding one entry per CDR3 protein. This table holds 250,000 to 350,000 distinct CDR3 sequences, approximately 16% found once. The sample taken for sequencing was blood. All receptors derive from a man younger than 40 with Graves' hyperthyroidism.

At least ten counts were recorded for this clonotype. This chain connects TRBV28 to TRBJ1-1; D is unclear. CDR1 and CDR2 (germline): MDHEN, SYDVKM. V lost 3 bases and J 4 bases, leaving 15 bases between the germline ends. The CDR3 has 15 amino acids. In DNA, the CDR3 is TGTGCCAGCAGTTTGAGGGTAGTGTGGGGCACTGAAGCTTTCTTT. It encodes CASSLRVVWGTEAFF. Drawing the rest from reference TRBV28 and TRBJ1-1, the complete variable domain is DVKVTQSSRYLVKRTGEKVFLECVQDMDHENMFWYRQDPGLGLRLIYFSYDVKMKEKGDIPEGYSVSREKKERFSLILESASTNQTSMYLCASSLRVVWGTEAFFGQGTRLTVV.

This clonotype was counted only a few times. The chain links TRBV19 to TRBJ1-5; D unclear. The CDR3 is 14 residues long. The V end was cut by 4 bases, the J end by 5 bases, with 12 bases between. Germline CDR1 LNHDA, CDR2 SQIVND (reference sequence). CDR3 loop: CASSTGGKDQPQHF. The CDR3 DNA reads TGTGCCAGTAGTACCGGCGGGAAGGATCAGCCCCAGCATTTT.